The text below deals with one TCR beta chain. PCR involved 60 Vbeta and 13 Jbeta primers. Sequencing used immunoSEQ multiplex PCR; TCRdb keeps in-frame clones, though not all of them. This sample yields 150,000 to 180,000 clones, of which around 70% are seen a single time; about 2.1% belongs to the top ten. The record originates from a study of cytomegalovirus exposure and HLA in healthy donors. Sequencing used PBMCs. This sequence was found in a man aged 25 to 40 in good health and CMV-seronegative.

CDR3 in DNA: TGCGCCAGCCGGGAGGGTGCGGGGCTTAACACCGGGGAGCTGTTTTTT. The encoded protein is CASREGAGLNTGELFF. This sequence joins TRBV5-1 and TRBJ2-2; 8 positions agree with TRBD2. J gave up 2 bases and V 7 bases, and 10 bases lay outside the gene matches. The CDR3 extends over 16 amino acids. CDR1 and CDR2 (germline): SGHRS, YFSETQ.